This passage covers 20 T cell receptor beta chains from one sample sequenced in a study of OX40 agonist ivuxolimab in advanced cancers. Clones were sequenced by immunoSEQ multiplex PCR, and TCRdb holds only the in-frame ones, with some missing. The repertoire holds tens of thousands of clones, with about 91% as singletons. The sequencing here drew on CD4+ or CD8+ T cells sorted from blood, taken in a trial of the OX40 agonist ivuxolimab. These receptors all stem from an adult with an advanced solid tumor such as melanoma, head and neck, liver or kidney cancer.

This clone appeared a single time. This rearrangement joins TRBV9 to TRBJ2-3, with D perhaps being TRBD1 or TRBD2 (6 bases each). This CDR3 spans 15 amino acids. The germline V and J ends were trimmed by 0 bases and 4 bases, with 12 bases remaining between them. CDR1 SGDLS and CDR2 YYNGEE come from the germline V gene. The CDR3 coding sequence is TGTGCCAGCAGCGTAGAGGCAGGGGAGGCAGATACGCAGTATTTT. Amino acids: CASSVEAGEADTQYF.

This clone came up a few times. The chain carries TRBV27 and TRBJ1-2, with D uncertain. The V gene lost 3 bases and the J gene lost 7 bases, with 18 bases spanning the gap. Germline CDR1 is MNHEY and CDR2 is SMNVEV (reference sequence). The CDR3 length is 15 residues. The CDR3 loop is CASSFSVSKRGGYTF. As DNA, the CDR3 is TGTGCCAGCAGTTTTAGTGTCTCCAAGCGGGGTGGCTACACCTTC.

This sequence joins TRBV5-5 and TRBJ1-2; D unclear. V lost 2 bases, J lost 8 bases, and 7 bases lay in between. Per germline, CDR1 SGHKS and CDR2 YYEKEE (reference sequence). CDR3 length equals 11 residues. The CDR3 coding sequence is TGTGCCAGCAGCTTTTCCATGGGCTACACCTTC. Translated: CASSFSMGYTF.

The chain carries TRBV11-2 and TRBJ2-7; D is possibly TRBD2 (5 bases). Between the trimmed V and J ends, which lost 1 base and 2 bases, there was a span of 9 bases. Germline values: CDR1 SGHAT, CDR2 FQNNGV. The length of the CDR3 is 14 residues. DNA of the CDR3: TGTGCCAGCAGCTTAGCGACACTAGCCTACGAGCAGTACTTC. The encoded protein is CASSLATLAYEQYF.

The chain combines TRBV6-5 with TRBJ2-7; no reliable D call. The CDR3 has 14 amino acids. The ends were cut back, 0 bases at V and 2 bases at J, with 8 bases in the middle. Germline assignment: CDR1 MNHEY and CDR2 SVGAGI. The CDR3 here is CASSYSFGTYEQYF. The CDR3 bases are TGTGCCAGCAGTTACTCGTTCGGTACCTACGAGCAGTACTTC.

There are many counts of this clone. This chain joins TRBV28 and TRBJ1-1, with D hard to call. Looked up from germline, CDR1 is MDHEN and CDR2 is SYDVKM. V lost 6 bases and J lost 6, with 14 bases in between. This CDR3 has 13 amino acids. CDR3 nucleotide sequence: TGTGCCAGCAGGGTGCAAGGAATCGCTGAAGCTTTCTTT. This translates into CASRVQGIAEAFF.

The chain recombines TRBV11-1 with TRBJ2-1; D perhaps matches TRBD2 (6 bases). The CDR3 has 14 residues. Between the trimmed V and J ends, which lost 1 base and 7 bases, there was a span of 11 bases. Germline CDR1 is SGHAT and CDR2 is FQDESV (reference sequence). CDR3 residues: CASSLEFGGNEQFF. The CDR3 bases are TGTGCCAGCAGCTTAGAGTTCGGGGGAAATGAGCAGTTCTTC.

This rearrangement joins TRBV28 to TRBJ2-7; 8 bases fit TRBD1. V trimming: 2 bases; J trimming: 3 bases; junction bases outside the gene matches: 3. CDR3 length equals 14 residues. Germline V gene sequence: CDR1 MDHEN, CDR2 SYDVKM. The chain's CDR3 is CASSLRTGIYEQYF. CDR3 bases: TGTGCCAGCAGTTTACGGACAGGGATCTACGAGCAGTACTTC.

The chain carries TRBV19 and TRBJ1-1, with a tentative D call TRBD1 (5 bases). Germline V CDR1 and CDR2: LNHDA, SQIVND (reference sequence). Trimming stripped 5 bases from V and 5 bases from J, with 9 bases between. This CDR3 region has 12 residues. The CDR3 sequence is CASSYRNTEAFF. DNA for the CDR3: TGTGCCAGTAGTTACAGGAATACTGAAGCTTTCTTT.

The chain has TRBV27 and TRBJ2-7; tentative D call: TRBD2 (5 bases). Trimming pared 3 bases from V and 7 bases from J, leaving 13 bases between. This CDR3 contains 13 residues. Germline-derived CDR1 and CDR2 are MNHEY and SMNVEV (reference sequence). This chain's CDR3 is CASSLGVSSEQYF. Written as DNA, the CDR3 is TGTGCCAGCAGTTTGGGAGTTTCGAGTGAGCAGTACTTC.

This chain connects TRBV27 to TRBJ2-1; TRBD1 matches at 7 bases. V dropped 2 bases and J dropped 7; count of bases not matched to a gene: 11. CDR1 is MNHEY and CDR2 is SMNVEV in the germline V gene (reference sequence). The CDR3 spans 16 residues. The CDR3 spells CASSLDSEGGMNEQFF. CDR3 DNA sequence: TGTGCCAGCAGTTTAGATTCCGAAGGGGGCATGAATGAGCAGTTCTTC.

This clone was counted a single time. The chain recombines TRBV4-3 with TRBJ1-5, with 7 bases identical to TRBD1. Trimming at V came to 0 bases and at J to 0 bases, leaving 14 bases not matched to a gene. From germline, CDR1 is LGHNA and CDR2 YSLEER. The CDR3 is 20 amino acids. CDR3 in amino acids: CASSQEWAPTGVPSNQPQHF. As DNA, the CDR3 is TGCGCCAGCAGCCAAGAGTGGGCCCCCACAGGGGTTCCTAGCAATCAGCCCCAGCATTTT.

The rearrangement links TRBV4-3 to TRBJ1-4; possibly TRBD1 for D (5 bases). The CDR3 is 17 amino acids. The V end lost 0 bases, the J end lost 4 bases, and 15 bases lay between the germline ends. Germline V lookup: CDR1 LGHNA, CDR2 YSLEER. The CDR3 protein is CASSQEGAGTLNEKLFF. For the CDR3, the DNA is TGCGCCAGCAGCCAAGAAGGGGCCGGGACCCTTAATGAAAAACTGTTTTTT.

The chain has TRBV5-1 and TRBJ2-1; 8 bases align to TRBD2. V was pared by 0 bases and J by 7 bases, with 15 bases of the junction left unmatched. This CDR3 contains 18 residues. CDR1 is SGHRS and CDR2 is YFSETQ in the germline V gene. The CDR3 DNA reads as TGCGCCAGCAGCTTGGAGACCATAGCGGGAAGTGGTGGGAATGAGCAGTTCTTC. Its protein product is CASSLETIAGSGGNEQFF.

Comments on this clone: This sample also contains other DNA sequences that code for the same CDR3. The chain uses TRBV19 and TRBJ1-5; 7 bases align to TRBD1. The CDR3 covers 14 residues. Trimming at V came to 5 bases and at J to 3 bases, leaving 4 bases not matched to a gene. Germline V lookup: CDR1 LNHDA, CDR2 SQIVND (reference sequence). CDR3 nucleotide sequence: TGTGCCAGTAGTTCGGACAGGAACAATCAGCCCCAGCATTTT. It yields the protein CASSSDRNNQPQHF.

This clone came up once. This sequence joins TRBV12-5 and TRBJ2-3; D is perhaps TRBD2 (6 bases). Germline lookup yields CDR1 LGHNT and CDR2 FRNRAP. The CDR3 totals 16 residues. The V end lost 1 base, the J end lost 0 bases, and 11 bases lay between the germline ends. DNA of the CDR3: TGTGCTAGTGGTTTGGACGCGGGAAGGAGCACAGATACGCAGTATTTT. Translation: CASGLDAGRSTDTQYF.

The gene calls are TRBV18 and TRBJ2-2; TRBD2 agrees at 7 bases. Germline values: CDR1 KGHSH, CDR2 LQKENI. The CDR3 has 13 amino acids. Unmatched junction bases numbered 0, after V lost 2 bases and J lost 6 bases. CDR3 bases: TGTGCCAGCTCACCAGCGGGAGCCGGGGAGCTGTTTTTT. Residues: CASSPAGAGELFF. Based on the CDR3 plus reference TRBV18 and TRBJ2-2, the full variable domain is NAGVMQNPRHLVRRRGQEARLRCSPMKGHSHVYWYRQLPEEGLKFMVYLQKENIIDESGMPKERFSAEFPKEGPSILRIQQVVRGDSAAYFCASSPAGAGELFFGEGSRLTVL.

In nucleotides, the CDR3 is TGTGCCAGTACCTCAACGACTGAGACCTACGAGCAGTACTTC. This encodes CASTSTTETYEQYF. J is TRBJ2-7 and V is TRBV19, with no clear D. The CDR3 consists of 14 residues. V shed 7 bases and J shed 2 bases, with 15 bases lying between them. CDR1 is LNHDA and CDR2 is SQIVND in the germline V gene (reference sequence).

This chain links TRBV9 with TRBJ1-3; TRBD1 aligns across 10 bases. Germline CDR1 reads SGDLS; CDR2 reads YYNGEE. With 0 bases clipped from V and 3 bases from J, the junction kept 6 bases outside the gene matches. The CDR3 sequence is 17 residues long. CDR3 nucleotide sequence: TGTGCCAGCAGCGTAGCACTGGGGACAGGGGTTGGAAACACCATATATTTT. It encodes CASSVALGTGVGNTIYF.

The chain links TRBV9 to TRBJ2-7, with TRBD2 matching over 7 bases. The CDR3 spans 14 residues. J was trimmed by 3 bases and V by 3 bases; bases with no gene match: 6. Germline V CDR1 and CDR2: SGDLS, YYNGEE. The CDR3 loop reads CASSARDYNYEQYF. For the CDR3, the DNA is TGTGCCAGCAGCGCCAGGGACTACAACTACGAGCAGTACTTC.